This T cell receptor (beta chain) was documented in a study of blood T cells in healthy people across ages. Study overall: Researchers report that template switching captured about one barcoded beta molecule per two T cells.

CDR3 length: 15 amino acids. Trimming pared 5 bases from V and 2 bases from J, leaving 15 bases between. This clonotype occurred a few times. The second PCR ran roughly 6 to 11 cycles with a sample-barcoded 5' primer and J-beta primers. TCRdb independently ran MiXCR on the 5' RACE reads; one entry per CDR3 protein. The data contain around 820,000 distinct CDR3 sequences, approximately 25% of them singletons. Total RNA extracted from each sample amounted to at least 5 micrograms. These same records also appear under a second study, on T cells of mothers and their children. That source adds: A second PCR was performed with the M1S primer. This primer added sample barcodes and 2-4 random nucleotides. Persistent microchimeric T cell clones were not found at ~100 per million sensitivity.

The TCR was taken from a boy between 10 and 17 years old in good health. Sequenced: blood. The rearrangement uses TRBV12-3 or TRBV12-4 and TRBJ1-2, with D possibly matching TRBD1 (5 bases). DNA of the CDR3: TGTGCCAGCAGTACCACAGGAAGGCGGAACTATGGCTACACCTTC. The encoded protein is CASSTTGRRNYGYTF.